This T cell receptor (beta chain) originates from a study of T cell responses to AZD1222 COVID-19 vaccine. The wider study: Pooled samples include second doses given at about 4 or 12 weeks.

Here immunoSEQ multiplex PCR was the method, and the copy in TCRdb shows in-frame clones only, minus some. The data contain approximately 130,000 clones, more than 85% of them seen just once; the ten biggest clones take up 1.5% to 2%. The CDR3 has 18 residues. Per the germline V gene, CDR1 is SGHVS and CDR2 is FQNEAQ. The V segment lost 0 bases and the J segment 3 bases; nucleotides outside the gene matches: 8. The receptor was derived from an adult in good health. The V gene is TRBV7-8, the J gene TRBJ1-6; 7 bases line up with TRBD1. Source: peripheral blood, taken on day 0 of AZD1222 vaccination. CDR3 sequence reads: CASSLATMTGLYNSPLHF. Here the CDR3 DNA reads TGTGCCAGCAGCTTAGCGACCATGACAGGGCTCTATAATTCACCCCTCCACTTT.